These 7 T cell receptor beta chains were all obtained from the same sample, sequenced in a study of shared clonotypes between healthy human individuals. Produced via immunoSEQ multiplex PCR; TCRdb's table is partial and in-frame only. The data show about 680,000 clones, with about three quarters seen just once and roughly 1.9% held by the top ten. Sequencing used memory CD4+ T cells sorted from blood. Subset defined: CD45RA-negative fraction. The receptors originated from a young woman in good health.

In the case of this clone: The sample contains more than one DNA sequence encoding this CDR3. The gene calls are TRBV30 and TRBJ1-5; perhaps TRBD1 as D (5 bases). There are 13 residues in the CDR3. Per the germline V gene, CDR1 is GTSNPN and CDR2 is SVGIG (reference sequence). V lost 2 bases and J 2 bases, leaving 7 bases between the germline ends. CDR3 region: CAWSWGGNQPQHF. The DNA of the CDR3 is TGTGCCTGGAGTTGGGGGGGCAATCAGCCCCAGCATTTT.

The J gene is TRBJ1-1, the V gene TRBV2, with a tentative D call TRBD1 (5 bases). This CDR3 is built from 14 residues. Germline V gene lookup returns CDR1 SNHLY and CDR2 FYNNEI. The V and J ends lost 4 bases and 0 bases respectively, with 9 bases between them. CDR3 loop: CASSGGFMNTEAFF. The CDR3 nucleotides read TGTGCCAGCAGTGGGGGGTTCATGAACACTGAAGCTTTCTTT. The full variable domain, with the rest looked up from reference TRBV2 and TRBJ1-1, is EPEVTQTPSHQVTQMGQEVILRCVPISNHLYFYWYRQILGQKVEFLVSFYNNEISEKSEIFDDQFSVERPDGSNFTLKIRSTKLEDSAMYFCASSGGFMNTEAFFGQGTRLTVV.

A remark on this clone: Other DNA sequences from this sample encode an identical CDR3 as well. The rearrangement uses TRBV20-1 and TRBJ1-2; no clear D. The CDR3 runs 10 residues. V was clipped by 0 bases and J by 6 bases, with 2 bases between them. Germline V gene lookup returns CDR1 DFQATT and CDR2 SNEGSKA (reference sequence). The CDR3 DNA reads as TGCAGTGCTAGAGATAATGGCTACACCTTC. The encoded protein is CSARDNGYTF.

This chain connects TRBV6-6 to TRBJ1-3; D not resolved. V was clipped by 0 bases and J by 0 bases, with 6 bases between them. The CDR3 is 15 amino acids. CDR1 is MNHNY, CDR2 SVGAGI, per germline (reference sequence). CDR3 sequence (DNA): TGTGCCAGCAGTTACTCGTACAGCTCTGGAAACACCATATATTTT. This encodes CASSYSYSSGNTIYF.

This clone was observed once. This chain links TRBV29-1 with TRBJ2-4; 11 bases map to TRBD1. The length of the CDR3 is 15 residues. Germline V lookup: CDR1 SQVTM, CDR2 ANQGSEA. Trimming cost V 4 bases and J 9 bases; bases outside gene matches: 11. The CDR3 coding sequence is TGCAGCGTTGGACGCCGGGACAGGGGGGTGGGCATTCAGTACTTC. As protein: CSVGRRDRGVGIQYF.

The CDR3: CASSSRLAGGGTDTQYF. The CDR3 DNA sequence: TGTGCCAGTAGTTCCCGACTAGCGGGAGGGGGCACAGATACGCAGTATTTT. This rearrangement joins TRBV19 to TRBJ2-3; 14 bases are shared with TRBD2. Germline CDR1 reads LNHDA; CDR2 reads SQIVND (reference sequence). CDR3 length equals 17 residues. J lost 1 base, V lost 5 bases, and 5 bases had no gene match.

The V call is TRBV27, the J call TRBJ2-2, with 11 bases matching TRBD2. Per the germline V gene, CDR1 is MNHEY and CDR2 is SMNVEV (reference sequence). The V gene end was trimmed by 6 bases and the J gene end by 4 bases; junction bases not matched to a gene: 10. The CDR3 is 17 residues long. The DNA for the CDR3 is TGTGCCAGCAGAGATCCCTCGACTAGCGGGGTCACCGGGGAGCTGTTTTTT. Encoded protein: CASRDPSTSGVTGELFF.